A single T cell receptor beta chain is shown here with its context. This clone was detected a few times. It has no known antigen specificity. Base qualities were left out, and no much larger clone turns up one base away. These data belong to a study of shared clonotypes between healthy human individuals (TCRdb year 2020). Describing the broader study: The cohort comprised two women and three men aged 18 to 49 years. For each donor, three plates each were used for CD4 naive and CD4 memory, two plates were used for CD8 naive, and one plate was used for CD8 memory. The study deeply sequenced blood TCR repertoires of five healthy adults to estimate repertoire size and the extent of clonotype sharing between individuals. Libraries were prepared and TCR repertoires were sequenced by different laboratories using diverse techniques, in order to increase sequencing depth and limit assay-specific biases. Each donor's leukapheresis produced roughly between roughly 0.85 and 9.5 billion PBMCs. Results the study describes overall, beyond this receptor: Approximately 5% of naive CD4, 3.5% of naive CD8, about 2.4% of memory CD4, and approximately 0.39% of memory CD8 clonotypes were shared across a few donors. Even with the large sequencing depth, rarefaction of the sorted-subset datasets indicated that sequencing was incomplete. The genetic and exposure-history diversity represented was limited by the small number of donors. Sampling was restricted to blood, and TCR repertoires in tissues likely differ from the TCR repertoires found in blood. Clonotypes shared by all four sorted-subset donors showed higher generation probabilities than non-shared clonotypes. Pairwise subsampling indicated that sequencing depth was expected to affect the degree of clonotype sharing among donors. Estimated clonotype richness was generally larger for naive than for memory subsets.

Healthy HIV-negative adults with no recently reported acute infections or vaccinations were included as donors. Every donor was a Caucasian adult residing in Nashville, Tennessee, USA. CD4+ T cells were enriched through magnetic negative selection, after which naive cells were positively selected on CD45RA and the remaining negative fraction served as the memory subset. After blood collection by leukapheresis, PBMCs were isolated using Ficoll-Histopaque density gradient centrifugation and then cryopreserved in the vapor phase of liquid nitrogen. Analytical flow cytometry was used to check the purity and quantity of every magnetically sorted T cell population. Genomic DNA was isolated from every sorted fraction and measured by UV absorbance on a Nanodrop 2000c. Its CDR3 holds 14 amino acids, cysteine through phenylalanine. The entry retains the CDR3 DNA only, 42 bases that are in frame from base 1. V lost 2 bases and J lost 3 bases; the stretch between them is 10 bases long. CDR1 SGHAT and CDR2 FQNNGV were looked up in the germline V gene.

Using the deep immunoSEQ assay, multiplex PCR amplified TCR CDR3 regions from genomic DNA. Extracted genomic DNA from each cell subset was spread evenly across all wells of several immunoSEQ 96-well plates, with each plate serving as a replicate. For sorted subsets, about 200 ng genomic DNA, equal to 25,000 to 35,000 T cell genomes, was loaded into each replicate PCR. Purified libraries were quantified with a Qubit 3.0 fluorometer, sized on a Bioanalyzer 2100, and re-quantified with the KAPA Library Quantification kit. Every immunoSEQ 96-well plate was sequenced on a dedicated single-read 150-cycle Illumina NextSeq 550 flow cell. The study's processing was this. Because the immunoSEQ output held only junctional sequences and lacked quality scores, the filtering could not match the filtering applied to full-length reads. Sequences were annotated with PyIR, a Python wrapper for IgBLAST v1.9, using IMGT germline references to assign V/J genes and CDR3. Reads with weak V/J assignments (E-value above 1e-6), missing CDR3, stop codons, out-of-frame junctions, or ambiguous translated residues were removed. A V3J clonotype was defined by an identical inferred V gene, J gene, and CDR3 amino acid sequence. Percentage overlap between repertoires was calculated by dividing the number of shared unique clonotypes by the size of the smaller repertoire. Three approaches were used to assess repertoire richness: RTK rarefaction, the Chao1 estimator, and Recon v2.1 estimates of unobserved clonotypes. For all TCRbeta clonotypes obtained by the gDNA method from a few donors, generation probabilities were computed with OLGA. Entries here come from immuneACCESS through TCRdb and include only in-frame sequences with V and J called. Some clones fail to appear in such tables; in the studies checked, an unresolved V gene covers under half of the shortfall, and the cause of the remainder is unknown. V, J and clone size are those of that table, while D and trimming were read from the DNA. Recorded for this sample are about 680,000 clones; 73% of them occurred a single time. Clones ranked in the top ten supply around 2% of the sample.

The TCR originated in a woman between 25 and 40 years old in good health. Recombination connected TRBV11-2 to TRBJ1-2; TRBD1 could be the D gene, as 5 bases match. Sequenced sample: memory CD4+ T cells sorted from blood. The cell subset or site label on this specimen signifies: CD45RA-negative fraction. The CDR3 protein: CASSLSRDHYGYTF. The sequenced DNA is TGTGCCAGCAGCTTATCCAGGGATCACTATGGCTACACCTTC.